These 8 T cell receptor beta chains originate from one sample sequenced in a study of cytomegalovirus exposure and HLA in healthy donors. A multiplex PCR was run with 60 Vbeta primers and 13 Jbeta primers. Profiled with immunoSEQ multiplex PCR; TCRdb holds only in-frame clones, not every one. The table includes about 130,000 clones, around 74% detected once. Sample: PBMCs. The receptors were sampled from a man aged 25 to 40 in good health and CMV-seronegative.

The J gene is TRBJ2-7, the V gene TRBV28; 10 nucleotides align to TRBD1. The V gene end was trimmed by 9 bases and the J gene end by 6 bases; junction bases not matched to a gene: 5. Per the germline V gene, CDR1 is MDHEN and CDR2 is SYDVKM. CDR3 size: 12 residues. CDR3: CASLRTGGEQYF. Written as DNA, the CDR3 is TGTGCCAGTCTCCGGACAGGGGGCGAGCAGTACTTC.

V gene TRBV6-1 combines with J gene TRBJ2-5; the match to TRBD1 covers 12 bases. In germline, CDR1 is MNHNS, CDR2 SASEGT. The junction had 13 bases not matched to a gene; V was cut back by 4 bases and J by 4 bases. CDR3 size: 18 residues. The CDR3 DNA reads TGTGCCAGCAGTGCGGCCGGGACAGGGGGCCACCCCCGAGAGACCCAGTACTTC. Its protein product is CASSAAGTGGHPRETQYF.

The rearrangement links TRBV4-2 to TRBJ1-5; no clear D. Trimming left V 0 bases short and J 5 bases short, with 11 bases between. Germline values: CDR1 LGHNA, CDR2 YNFKEQ. The CDR3 has 15 amino acids. The CDR3: CASSQDGSGDQPQHF. The CDR3 DNA reads TGTGCCAGCAGCCAAGATGGGAGCGGCGATCAGCCCCAGCATTTT.

This clone was detected once. The chain uses TRBV5-6 and TRBJ1-1, with D maybe TRBD1 (6 bases). The CDR3 is 14 amino acids. Germline lookup yields CDR1 SGHDT and CDR2 YYEEEE. V was shortened by 4 bases and J by 1 base, with 11 bases between the two germline ends. CDR3 sequence (DNA): TGTGCCAGCAGCACGGGACACTCGAACACTGAAGCTTTCTTT. It yields the protein CASSTGHSNTEAFF.

The V call is TRBV25-1, the J call TRBJ1-2; 11 nucleotides align to TRBD1. V lost 0 bases, J lost 8 bases, and 5 bases stayed unmatched. The V gene's germline CDR1 is MGHDK and CDR2 SYGVNS. The CDR3 spans 15 residues. The CDR3 sequence: CASSEYGTGGGGYTF. The CDR3, as DNA: TGTGCCAGCAGTGAATATGGGACAGGGGGAGGGGGCTACACCTTC.

To note about this clone: A far larger clone is off by one base, so a read error is likely. The chain joins TRBV6-4 to TRBJ2-3; D possibly corresponds to TRBD1 (6 bases). Trimming pared 2 bases from V and 1 base from J, leaving 10 bases between. Germline-derived CDR1 and CDR2 are MRHNA and SNTAGT. CDR3 size: 15 residues. CDR3 sequence reads: CASSDGPGGTDTQYF. The CDR3 DNA sequence: TGTGCCAGCAGTGACGGGCCAGGGGGCACAGATACGCAGTATTTT.

The rearrangement links TRBV4-3 to TRBJ2-6; weak D call: TRBD2 (5 bases). Germline CDR1 reads LGHNA; CDR2 reads YSLEER. CDR3 size: 16 residues. Trimming pared 4 bases from V and 3 bases from J, leaving 13 bases between. The CDR3 here is CASSPEGLYGANVLTF. The CDR3 nucleotides read TGCGCCAGCAGCCCAGAAGGACTCTATGGGGCCAACGTCCTGACTTTC.

This chain connects TRBV4-2 to TRBJ2-5, with a possible D match to TRBD1 (5 bases). The CDR3 is 14 amino acids. Germline loops: CDR1 LGHNA, CDR2 YNFKEQ. V was trimmed by 4 bases and J by 1 base, leaving 10 bases between them. CDR3 sequence reads: CASSPTQGQETQYF. The DNA of the CDR3 is TGTGCCAGCAGCCCGACGCAGGGCCAAGAGACCCAGTACTTC.